The count of the clone carrying this T cell receptor (beta chain) is one. Trimming took off 5 bases at V and 6 bases at J, with 13 bases between the two ends. Germline CDR1 SGHVS, CDR2 FNYEAQ. There are 14 residues in the CDR3. This sample is drawn from a study of blood T cell repertoires in COVID-19. Study members were between about 18 and 100 years old and lived in about two dozen US regions. TCRdb keeps only in-frame clones here, not all; method: immunoSEQ multiplex PCR. Among roughly 190,000 clones, around three quarters were seen once, and the ten largest hold less than 20%. The sequence came from a woman aged 45-65 years with acute COVID-19. The rearrangement uses TRBV7-6 and TRBJ2-2, with TRBD1 as a possible D gene (6 bases). What was sequenced was PBMCs or T cells enriched from blood (not recorded which). As DNA, the CDR3 is TGTGCCAGCAGCCCCCGGACAGTCGCCGGGGAGCTGTTTTTT. It encodes CASSPRTVAGELFF.